One sample yielded the 17 T cell receptor beta chains listed below, sequenced in a study of blood T cell repertoires in COVID-19. Clones were read by immunoSEQ multiplex PCR, and TCRdb kept only the in-frame ones, dropping some. The table lists about 56,000 clones, 80% to 85% of them singletons. Sequencing used peripheral blood. The receptors shown here come from a woman older than 75 with acute or convalescent COVID-19.

The CDR3 DNA is TGTGCCAGCAGCGCTCAACAGGGTATTCCTTATGGCTACACCTTC. Its protein is CASSAQQGIPYGYTF. The rearrangement uses TRBV9 and TRBJ1-2; tentative D call: TRBD1 (6 bases). The CDR3 contains 15 residues. Germline CDR1 and CDR2: SGDLS and YYNGEE. V lost 3 bases and J 5 bases, leaving 17 bases between the germline ends.

The rearrangement links TRBV6-5 to TRBJ1-5; tentative D call: TRBD1 (5 bases). The germline V and J ends were trimmed by 4 bases and 3 bases, with 10 bases remaining between them. Per germline, CDR1 MNHEY and CDR2 SVGAGI. The CDR3 runs 14 residues. CDR3 amino acids: CASSLGVNNQPQHF. Written as DNA, the CDR3 is TGTGCCAGCAGTTTAGGGGTTAACAATCAGCCCCAGCATTTT.

The chain couples TRBV6-1 to TRBJ1-1, with D uncertain. V was cut by 2 bases and J by 4 bases, with 11 bases left in between. The germline V gene encodes CDR1 MNHNS and CDR2 SASEGT. CDR3 length equals 14 residues. The CDR3 reads CASSESSRGTEAFF. DNA for the CDR3: TGTGCCAGCAGTGAATCCTCGCGGGGCACTGAAGCTTTCTTT.

The V call is TRBV7-2, the J call TRBJ2-7, with 7 bases that match TRBD2. The CDR3 runs 15 residues. CDR1 is SGHTA and CDR2 is FQGNSA in the germline V gene. V gave up 3 bases and J gave up 0 bases; unmatched junction bases: 5. The CDR3 DNA is TGTGCCAGCAGCTTTGGGGGGGTGAGCTCCTACGAGCAGTACTTC. It encodes CASSFGGVSSYEQYF.

This sequence joins TRBV7-2 and TRBJ1-4; tentatively, D is TRBD1 (5 bases). V shed 3 bases and J shed 8 bases, with 13 bases lying between them. Germline CDR1 SGHTA, CDR2 FQGNSA. CDR3 length: 14 residues. For the CDR3, the DNA is TGTGCCAGCAGCTTGCAGGGTCTAGGAGAAAAACTGTTTTTT. Its translation is CASSLQGLGEKLFF. Based on the CDR3 plus reference TRBV7-2 and TRBJ1-4, the full variable domain is GAGVSQSPSNKVTEKGKDVELRCDPISGHTALYWYRQSLGQGLEFLIYFQGNSAPDKSGLPSDRFSAERTGGSVSTLTIQRTQQEDSAVYLCASSLQGLGEKLFFGSGTQLSVL.

V and J are TRBV4-1 and TRBJ1-2; D not resolved. CDR3 length equals 15 residues. Germline V gene lookup returns CDR1 MGHRA and CDR2 YSYEKL. Trimming stripped 1 base from V and 5 bases from J, with 14 bases between. The CDR3 nucleotides read TGCGCCAGCAGCCAAGCTTCTACGGAGCTGTATGGCTACACCTTC. Its translation is CASSQASTELYGYTF.

V gene TRBV5-1 combines with J gene TRBJ2-1; TRBD1 matches at 11 bases. Germline loops: CDR1 SGHRS, CDR2 YFSETQ. V lost 4 bases to trimming and J lost 2 bases; unmatched junction nucleotides: 2. The CDR3 contains 15 residues. The CDR3 nucleotides read TGCGCCAGCAGCCAGGGACAGGGGGCCTACAATGAGCAGTTCTTC. Translating it yields CASSQGQGAYNEQFF.

The chain joins TRBV7-5 to TRBJ2-6; TRBD1 is the table's D call and was not checked against the DNA. TRBV7-5 is a known pseudogene. The CDR3 totals 15 residues. The CDR3 DNA sequence: TGTGCCAGAATATTTAGACAAAGTCGGGCCAACGTCCTGACTTTC. It specifies CARIFRQSRANVLTF.

This rearrangement joins TRBV5-6 to TRBJ2-7; 7 bases are shared with TRBD1. V shed 3 bases, J shed 0 bases, and the junction held 6 bases outside the gene matches. Germline lookup yields CDR1 SGHDT and CDR2 YYEEEE. The CDR3 sequence is 15 residues long. The CDR3 DNA reads TGTGCCAGCAGCTGGGGACAGATTAGCTCCTACGAGCAGTACTTC. Its translation: CASSWGQISSYEQYF.

J is TRBJ1-1 and V is TRBV15; maybe TRBD1 (6 bases). Germline V gene sequence: CDR1 LNHNV, CDR2 YYDKDF (reference sequence). The CDR3 is made up of 15 amino acids. Between the trimmed V and J ends, which lost 3 bases and 1 base, there was a span of 12 bases. The DNA of the CDR3 is TGTGCCACCAGCAGGGTTAGACAGGCGAACACTGAAGCTTTCTTT. Protein: CATSRVRQANTEAFF.

The V and J genes are TRBV10-1 and TRBJ1-6; D is unresolved. V was trimmed by 3 bases and J by 10 bases, leaving 10 bases between them. CDR1 is WNHNN, CDR2 SYGVQD, per germline (reference sequence). The length of the CDR3 is 13 residues. The DNA of the CDR3 is TGCGCCAGCAGTGATCCGAGTAACTCACCCCTCCACTTT. It translates to CASSDPSNSPLHF.

This clone showed up just a few times. This chain uses TRBV5-1 with TRBJ1-2; possibly TRBD1 for D (6 bases). This CDR3 contains 15 residues. V was pared by 4 bases and J by 0 bases, with 13 bases between. Germline CDR1 and CDR2: SGHRS and YFSETQ. The CDR3 DNA sequence: TGCGCCAGCAGCCAAAGGACAGACGCTAACTATGGCTACACCTTC. Residues: CASSQRTDANYGYTF.

There are a few counts of this clone. The rearrangement links TRBV5-1 to TRBJ1-4; 10 nucleotides agree with TRBD1. The CDR3 sequence is 16 residues long. Germline trimming cut 4 bases from V and 4 bases from J; bases unmatched to any gene: 7. CDR1 and CDR2 from the germline V gene are SGHRS and YFSETQ. CDR3 in DNA: TGCGCCAGCAGCCAGATCCGGGACAGGGGTAATGAAAAACTGTTTTTT. This sequence encodes CASSQIRDRGNEKLFF.

This rearrangement joins TRBV19 to TRBJ1-5; D possibly corresponds to TRBD1 (6 bases). Germline V gives CDR1 LNHDA, CDR2 SQIVND (reference sequence). Deletions cut 6 bases from V and 3 bases from J, with 15 bases between. The CDR3 has 15 amino acids. CDR3: CASRKGQSDNQPQHF. Written as DNA, the CDR3 is TGTGCCAGTAGGAAAGGACAGTCCGACAATCAGCCCCAGCATTTT. The entire variable domain, with the rest obtained from reference TRBV19 and TRBJ1-5, is as follows: DGGITQSPKYLFRKEGQNVTLSCEQNLNHDAMYWYRQDPGQGLRLIYYSQIVNDFQKGDIAEGYSVSREKKESFPLTVTSAQKNPTAFYLCASRKGQSDNQPQHFGDGTRLSIL.

This chain uses TRBV2 with TRBJ1-4; 11 bases line up with TRBD1. Germline values: CDR1 SNHLY, CDR2 FYNNEI. CDR3 length: 16 amino acids. V was clipped by 6 bases and J by 9 bases; unmatched bases: 12. This chain's CDR3 is CASRAIPGQGVQKLFF. In nucleotides, the CDR3 is TGTGCCAGCAGAGCTATCCCGGGACAGGGGGTTCAAAAACTGTTTTTT.

The genes are TRBV3-1 (or the pseudogene TRBV3-2) and TRBJ1-2, with TRBD1 as a possible D gene (6 bases). This CDR3 is built from 14 residues. V was clipped by 1 base and J by 2 bases, with 8 bases between them. Germline V gene data show CDR1 as LGHDT and CDR2 as YNNKEL (reference sequence). The CDR3 region is CASSQAGQNYGYTF. The CDR3 nucleotides are TGTGCCAGCAGCCAAGCAGGACAGAACTATGGCTACACCTTC.

CDR3 nucleotide sequence: TGTGCCAGCAGCTTGGCCTTGGACAGAAACACTGAAGCTTTCTTT. This sequence encodes CASSLALDRNTEAFF. This chain links TRBV5-4 with TRBJ1-1; D possibly corresponds to TRBD1 (6 bases). The CDR3 spans 15 residues. Germline CDR1 SGHNT, CDR2 YYREEE (reference sequence). Trimming pared 0 bases from V and 2 bases from J, leaving 11 bases between.